The entry below describes one T cell receptor (beta chain). This clone was detected once. Its antigen is unknown. No base qualities exist here, and no much larger clone lies one base off it. The CDR3 runs 14 residues from the cysteine to the phenylalanine. Only the CDR3 DNA is retained, 42 bases long and in frame from the first base. The germline V gene supplies CDR1 SGHVS and CDR2 FNYEAQ. Deletion took 0 bases off V and 4 bases off J, with a span of 10 bases between the germline ends. The donors were healthy, HIV-negative adults who had no recently reported acute infections or vaccinations. Every donor was a Caucasian adult residing in Nashville, Tennessee, USA. CD4+ T cells were enriched by magnetic negative selection; naive cells were then positively selected on CD45RA, and the negative fraction formed the memory subset. Blood was collected by leukapheresis, and PBMCs were isolated by Ficoll-Histopaque density gradient centrifugation and then cryopreserved in liquid nitrogen vapor phase. Purity and quantity of every magnetically sorted T cell population were checked by analytical flow cytometry. Genomic DNA was isolated from each sorted fraction and quantified by UV absorbance on a Nanodrop 2000c.

The data stem from a study of shared clonotypes between healthy human individuals (dated by TCRdb to 2020 to 2021). In terms of the full investigation: A couple of women and a few men aged 18 to 49 years were included in the cohort. Per donor, three plates each were used for CD4 naive and CD4 memory, two for CD8 naive, and one for CD8 memory. To estimate repertoire size and how much clonotypes are shared between individuals, the study performed deep sequencing of blood TCR repertoires from about 5 healthy adults. Different laboratories and diverse techniques were used to prepare libraries and sequence TCR repertoires, to increase sequencing depth and limit assay-specific biases. Per donor, leukapheresis produced somewhere between about 0.9 and 9.5 billion PBMCs.

The research as a whole found: Sharing across several donors was observed for around 4.8% of naive CD4, about 4% of naive CD8, about 2.3% of memory CD4, and 0.4% of memory CD8 clonotypes. Compared with non-shared clonotypes, the clonotypes found in all four sorted-subset donors had higher generation probabilities. Only blood was sampled, and tissue TCR repertoires likely differ from those in blood. Because the study included a small number of donors, the genetic and exposure-history diversity represented was limited. Incomplete sequencing was indicated by rarefaction of sorted-subset datasets, despite the large sequencing depth. Based on pairwise subsampling, the degree of clonotype sharing among donors was expected to be affected by sequencing depth. Estimated clonotype richness was generally larger for naive than for memory subsets.

Using the deep immunoSEQ assay, multiplex PCR amplified TCR CDR3 regions from genomic DNA. Extracted genomic DNA from each cell subset was spread evenly across all wells of several immunoSEQ 96-well plates, with each plate serving as a replicate. For sorted subsets, 150 to 250 ng of genomic DNA, equivalent to some 30,000 T cell genomes, went into each replicate PCR. Purified libraries were quantified with a Qubit 3.0 fluorometer, sized on a Bioanalyzer 2100, and re-quantified with the KAPA Library Quantification kit. Every immunoSEQ 96-well plate was sequenced on a separate single-read 150-cycle Illumina NextSeq 550 flow cell. Turning to the authors' computational methods: Because the immunoSEQ output included only junctional sequences and no quality scores, the filtering could not be the same as the filtering used for full-length reads. To assign V/J genes and CDR3, sequences were annotated against IMGT germline references using PyIR, a Python wrapper for IgBLAST v1.9. Any read was removed if the V/J assignment was weak (E-value above 1e-6), the CDR3 was missing, or the read contained stop codons, out-of-frame junctions, or ambiguous translated residues. A V3J clonotype was defined by an identical inferred V gene, J gene, and CDR3 amino acid sequence. The percentage overlap between two repertoires was calculated by dividing the number of shared unique clonotypes by the size of the smaller repertoire. Richness of each repertoire was evaluated using RTK rarefaction, the Chao1 estimator, and Recon v2.1 estimates of unobserved clonotypes. For all TCRbeta clonotypes obtained by the gDNA method from a handful of donors, generation probabilities were computed with OLGA. In TCRdb, the immuneACCESS table is reduced to in-frame sequences with V and J assigned. These tables do not hold every clone; where another copy was compared, an unresolved V gene accounts for under half, and the others remain unexplained. That table furnishes V, J and clone size, whereas the DNA furnished D and trimming. The sample table lists around 1,100,000 clones, around three quarters of them with a count of one. The ten most abundant clones make up roughly 0.9% of the sample.

The sequencing input was memory CD4+ T cells from PBMCs. The cell subset or site label, as the study defines it: CD45RA-negative fraction. The chain is encoded by TRBV7-6 joined to TRBJ2-7; TRBD1 could be the D gene, as 5 bases match. This TCR was recovered from a man in his late teens or twenties in good health. Some clones in this sample may be carry-over from other donors' samples. The sequence in DNA is TGTGCCAGCAGCTTAGCAAGGCAGGGTTACGAGCAGTACTTC. Protein translation: CASSLARQGYEQYF.